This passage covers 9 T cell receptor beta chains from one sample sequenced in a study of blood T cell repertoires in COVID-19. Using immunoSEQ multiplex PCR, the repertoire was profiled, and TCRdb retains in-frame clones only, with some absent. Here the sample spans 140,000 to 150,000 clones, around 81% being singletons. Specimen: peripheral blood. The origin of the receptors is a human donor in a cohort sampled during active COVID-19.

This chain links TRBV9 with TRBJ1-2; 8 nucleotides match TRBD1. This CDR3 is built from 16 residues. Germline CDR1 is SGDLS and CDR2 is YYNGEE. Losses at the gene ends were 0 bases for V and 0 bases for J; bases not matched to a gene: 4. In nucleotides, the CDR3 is TGTGCCAGCAGCGTAGCCTCGGGACAGGCTAACTATGGCTACACCTTC. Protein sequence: CASSVASGQANYGYTF.

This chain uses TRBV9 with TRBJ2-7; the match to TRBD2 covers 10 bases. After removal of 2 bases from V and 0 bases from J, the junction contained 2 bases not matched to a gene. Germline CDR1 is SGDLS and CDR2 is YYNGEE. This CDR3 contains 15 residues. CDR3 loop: CASSVSGRSSYEQYF. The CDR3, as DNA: TGTGCCAGCAGCGTTAGCGGGAGGAGCTCCTACGAGCAGTACTTC.

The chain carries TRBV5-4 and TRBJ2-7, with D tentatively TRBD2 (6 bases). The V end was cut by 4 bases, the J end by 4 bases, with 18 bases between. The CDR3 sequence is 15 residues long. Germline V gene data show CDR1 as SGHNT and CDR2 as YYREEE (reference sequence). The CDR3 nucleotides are TGTGCCAGCAGCCCCCGAGGAGGGCGCATGTACGAGCAGTACTTC. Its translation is CASSPRGGRMYEQYF.

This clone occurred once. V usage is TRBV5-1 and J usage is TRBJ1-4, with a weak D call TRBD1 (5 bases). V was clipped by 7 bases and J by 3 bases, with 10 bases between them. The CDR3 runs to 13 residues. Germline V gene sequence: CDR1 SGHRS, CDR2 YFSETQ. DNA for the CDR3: TGCGCCAGCTGTGCGGGGCCTAATGAAAAACTGTTTTTT. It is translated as CASCAGPNEKLFF. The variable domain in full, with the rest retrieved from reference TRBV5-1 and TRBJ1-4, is KAGVTQTPRYLIKTRGQQVTLSCSPISGHRSVSWYQQTPGQGLQFLFEYFSETQRNKGNFPGRFSGRQFSNSRSEMNVSTLELGDSALYLCASCAGPNEKLFFGSGTQLSVL.

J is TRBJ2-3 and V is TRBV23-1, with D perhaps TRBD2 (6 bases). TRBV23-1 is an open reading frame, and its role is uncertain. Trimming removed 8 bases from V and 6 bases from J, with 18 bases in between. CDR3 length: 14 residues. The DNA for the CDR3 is TGCGCCAGCCGGACCGGGGGAGGTGGGGATACGCAGTATTTT. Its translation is CASRTGGGGDTQYF.

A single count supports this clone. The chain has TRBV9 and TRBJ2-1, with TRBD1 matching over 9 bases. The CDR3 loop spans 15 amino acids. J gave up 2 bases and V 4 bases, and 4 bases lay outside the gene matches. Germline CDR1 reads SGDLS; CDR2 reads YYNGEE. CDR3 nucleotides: TGTGCCAGCAGCACGCGACAGGGGGCCTACAATGAGCAGTTCTTC. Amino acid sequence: CASSTRQGAYNEQFF.

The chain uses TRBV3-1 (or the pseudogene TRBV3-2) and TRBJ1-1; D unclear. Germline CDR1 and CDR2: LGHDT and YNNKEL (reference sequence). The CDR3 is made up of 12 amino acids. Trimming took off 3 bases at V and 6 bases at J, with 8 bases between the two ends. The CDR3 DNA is TGTGCCAGCAGCCATAATGGGCCTGAAGCTTTCTTT. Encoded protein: CASSHNGPEAFF.

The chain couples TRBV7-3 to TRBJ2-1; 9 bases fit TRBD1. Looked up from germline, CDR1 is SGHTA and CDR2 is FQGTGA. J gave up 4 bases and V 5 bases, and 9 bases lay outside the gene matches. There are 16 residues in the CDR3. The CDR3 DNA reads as TGTGCCAGCAGCCCACAACCAGGACAGGGGTACAATGAGCAGTTCTTC. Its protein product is CASSPQPGQGYNEQFF.

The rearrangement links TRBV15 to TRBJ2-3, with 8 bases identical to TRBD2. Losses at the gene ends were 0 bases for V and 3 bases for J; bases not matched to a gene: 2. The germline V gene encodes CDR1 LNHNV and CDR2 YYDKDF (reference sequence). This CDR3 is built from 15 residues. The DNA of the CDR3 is TGTGCCACCAGCAGAGAGAGCGGGAGTACAGATACGCAGTATTTT. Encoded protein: CATSRESGSTDTQYF.